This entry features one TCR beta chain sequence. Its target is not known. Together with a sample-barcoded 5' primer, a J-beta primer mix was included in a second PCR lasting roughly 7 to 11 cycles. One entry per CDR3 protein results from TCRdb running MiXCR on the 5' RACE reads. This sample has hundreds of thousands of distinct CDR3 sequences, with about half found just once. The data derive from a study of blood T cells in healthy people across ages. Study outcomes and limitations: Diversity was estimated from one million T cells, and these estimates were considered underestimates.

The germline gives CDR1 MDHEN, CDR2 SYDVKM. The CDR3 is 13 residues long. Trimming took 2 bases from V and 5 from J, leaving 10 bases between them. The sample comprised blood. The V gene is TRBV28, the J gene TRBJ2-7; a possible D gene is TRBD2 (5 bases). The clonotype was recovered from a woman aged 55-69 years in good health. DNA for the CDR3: TGTGCCAGCAGTTTAGCCGGGATGCACGAGCAGTACTTC. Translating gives CASSLAGMHEQYF.